The 16 T cell receptor beta chains reported below all come from one sample, sequenced in a study of T-cell reconstitution after alpha-beta-depleted transplantation in children. During its preparation, the TCRbeta library received unique molecular identifiers. TCRdb passed the PCR reads through MiXCR, listing each CDR3 protein once. The sample shows some 460,000 distinct CDR3 sequences, about 16% of them seen only once. Specimen: PBMCs, mostly from graft donor cells, collected 360 days after TCRalphabeta/CD19-depleted stem cell transplant. The receptors originated from a boy under three years old who had a stem cell transplant for Wiskott-Aldrich syndrome, so the T cells may come from the graft donor.

The chain is built from TRBV11-2 and TRBJ2-1, with TRBD2 matching 12 bases. The V gene end was trimmed by 2 bases and the J gene end by 3 bases; junction bases not matched to a gene: 11. Looked up from germline, CDR1 is SGHAT and CDR2 is FQNNGV. This CDR3 has 19 residues. The CDR3 sequence is CASSLFGLAGGPNYNEQFF. CDR3 coding DNA: TGTGCCAGCAGCTTATTTGGGCTAGCGGGAGGGCCAAACTACAATGAGCAGTTCTTC. The full variable domain, its missing parts supplied by reference TRBV11-2 and TRBJ2-1, is EAGVAQSPRYKIIEKRQSVAFWCNPISGHATLYWYQQILGQGPKLLIQFQNNGVVDDSQLPKDRFSAERLKGVDSTLKIQPAKLEDSAVYLCASSLFGLAGGPNYNEQFFGPGTRLTVL.

The CDR3 region is CASIPRGSGELFF. CDR3 nucleotides: TGTGCCAGCATCCCGCGAGGTAGCGGGGAGCTGTTTTTT. V gene TRBV12-3 or TRBV12-4 combines with J gene TRBJ2-2; D is undetermined. The germline V and J ends were trimmed by 7 bases and 7 bases, with 13 bases remaining between them. The CDR3 is 13 amino acids.

In its sample, this clonotype was seen many times. This rearrangement joins TRBV5-1 to TRBJ2-5; 7 positions agree with TRBD2. The J segment lost 5 bases and the V segment lost 0 bases, leaving 1 base of the junction unmatched. In germline, CDR1 is SGHRS, CDR2 YFSETQ. This CDR3 has 13 amino acids. CDR3 bases: TGCGCCAGCAGCTTGGGTAGCGGGGAGACCCAGTACTTC. This sequence encodes CASSLGSGETQYF.

This clonotype has ten or more counts. This chain uses TRBV7-2 with TRBJ2-1; 7 bases agree with TRBD2. With V trimmed by 0 bases and J by 4 bases, 3 bases remained unmatched. The length of the CDR3 is 15 residues. Germline V gives CDR1 SGHTA, CDR2 FQGNSA. CDR3 coding DNA: TGTGCCAGCAGCTTAGCTAGCGGGTGGTACAATGAGCAGTTCTTC. Translation gives CASSLASGWYNEQFF.

This clonotype was recorded a few times. The chain links TRBV9 to TRBJ2-1; 7 bases align to TRBD2. Losses at the gene ends were 0 bases for V and 6 bases for J; bases not matched to a gene: 12. The CDR3 length is 17 residues. Germline loops: CDR1 SGDLS, CDR2 YYNGEE. This CDR3 is CASSVVGRRENLNEQFF. CDR3 nucleotide sequence: TGTGCCAGCAGCGTAGTCGGTCGGCGGGAGAATCTCAATGAGCAGTTCTTC.

The chain is built from TRBV16 and TRBJ2-7, with 10 bases fitting TRBD2. The CDR3 is made up of 14 amino acids. CDR1 and CDR2 (germline): KGHSY, FQNENV. Unmatched junction bases numbered 10, after V lost 7 bases and J lost 7 bases. In DNA form, the CDR3 reads TGTGCCAGCAACCAGGGACTAGCGACAGGGGAGCAGTACTTC. This codes for CASNQGLATGEQYF.

In its sample, this clonotype was seen many times. The chain recombines TRBV6-5 with TRBJ1-1, with 7 bases that match TRBD1. Unmatched junction bases numbered 10, after V lost 7 bases and J lost 8 bases. The germline gives CDR1 MNHEY, CDR2 SVGAGI. This CDR3 contains 13 residues. CDR3 sequence (DNA): TGTGCCAGCAACAATCCCGGGACAGTGGAAGCTTTCTTT. This translates into CASNNPGTVEAFF.

This clonotype showed up just a few times. The gene calls are TRBV10-3 and TRBJ2-2; the D gene is possibly TRBD2 (6 bases). The CDR3 runs to 18 residues. Per germline, CDR1 ENHRY and CDR2 SYGVKD. CDR3 in DNA: TGTGCTGCAGCTGTCAGCCCCGCCCGCGGGGAGAACACCGGGGAGCTGTTTTTT. Its translation: CAAAVSPARGENTGELFF.

The sample holds a few counts of this clonotype. This rearrangement joins TRBV24-1 to TRBJ2-1; D uncertain. V shed 7 bases and J shed 5 bases, with 8 bases lying between them. The CDR3 covers 12 residues. The germline V gene encodes CDR1 KGHDR and CDR2 SFDVKD. The DNA of the CDR3 is TGTGCCACCAGCTTGCCAAACAATGAGCAGTTCTTC. Its protein product is CATSLPNNEQFF.

The CDR3, as DNA: TGTGCCAGCAGCAAAGGAGGAGCTAGCGGGAGGGCCTACGAGCAGTACTTC. Translated, it gives CASSKGGASGRAYEQYF. The chain is built from TRBV21-1 and TRBJ2-7; the table names TRBD2, a call not compared with the DNA. TRBV21-1 is assigned pseudogene status. The CDR3 totals 17 residues.

V is TRBV7-2 and J is TRBJ2-3; unclear D gene. The CDR3 extends over 15 amino acids. Germline values: CDR1 SGHTA, CDR2 FQGNSA. Trimming removed 5 bases at V and 2 bases at J, with 14 bases between. The CDR3 DNA follows: TGTGCCAGCAGCCCAAACGTCCCTTTCACAGATACGCAGTATTTT. This sequence encodes CASSPNVPFTDTQYF.

This sequence joins TRBV4-3 and TRBJ2-5, with D perhaps matching TRBD2 (5 bases). CDR3 size: 15 residues. V lost 0 bases and J 4 bases, leaving 12 bases between the germline ends. The V gene's germline CDR1 is LGHNA and CDR2 YSLEER. CDR3 amino acids: CASSQEERRSETQYF. CDR3 sequence (DNA): TGCGCCAGCAGCCAAGAGGAGCGGAGGTCAGAGACCCAGTACTTC.

The rearrangement joins TRBV7-8 to TRBJ2-1; D not certain. V lost 1 base and J lost 5, with 18 bases in between. CDR1 is SGHVS and CDR2 is FQNEAQ in the germline V gene. The CDR3 length is 17 residues. CDR3 sequence reads: CASSLVGMWTEHNEQFF. The DNA of the CDR3 is TGTGCCAGCAGCTTAGTGGGTATGTGGACGGAGCACAATGAGCAGTTCTTC.

The chain links TRBV29-1 to TRBJ2-5, with a weak D call TRBD2 (6 bases). V was trimmed by 6 bases and J by 4 bases, leaving 21 bases between them. This CDR3 contains 15 residues. CDR1 is SQVTM and CDR2 is ANQGSEA in the germline V gene. Here the CDR3 reads CSVGGTLRRGETQYF. The CDR3 region has the DNA TGCAGCGTGGGGGGTACCTTAAGAAGGGGAGAGACCCAGTACTTC.

This clonotype came up a few times. This sequence joins TRBV7-9 and TRBJ2-2, with a possible D match to TRBD2 (7 bases). The length of the CDR3 is 16 residues. With 5 bases removed from V and 2 bases from J, the gap between germline ends came to 15 bases. CDR1 and CDR2 (germline): SEHNR, FQNEAQ (reference sequence). This CDR3 is CASSTLRGPNTGELFF. The CDR3 DNA is TGTGCCAGCAGCACCTTGCGGGGGCCCAACACCGGGGAGCTGTTTTTT.

This clonotype was seen a few times. The chain employs TRBV19 and TRBJ2-2; maybe TRBD1 (5 bases). V lost 10 bases and J lost 5, with 20 bases in between. CDR3 length: 15 residues. Germline V gene data show CDR1 as LNHDA and CDR2 as SQIVND (reference sequence). In DNA form, the CDR3 reads TGTGCCACCAAGACGGCCCAGGGATGGACCGGGGAGCTGTTTTTT. Its protein product is CATKTAQGWTGELFF.